The rows below give T cell receptor beta chains drawn from one sample of a study of siplizumab effects on memory and regulatory T cells. The repertoire was sequenced with immunoSEQ multiplex PCR; TCRdb's copy has only in-frame clones and lacks some. Of over 70,000 clones in the sample, 85% to 90% were seen once. Sequenced: CD4+ T cells sorted from blood. The receptors shown here come from a human donor in good health. The CDR3 runs from the conserved cysteine through the conserved F or W. A D gene is named only where the DNA matches it firmly. The size of a clone is reported for some rows only, either as once, few or many, or as a class for expanded clones.

>TRBJ2-3|once|.|TRBV18
TGTGCCAGCTCACCACAGGGGTTTAGCACAGATACGCAGTATTTT
CASSPQGFSTDTQYF
>TRBJ2-2|.|TRBD2|TRBV7-2
TGTGCCAGCAGCTCCCTCGCGGGAGGGAGGACCGGGGAGCTGTTTTTT
CASSSLAGGRTGELFF
>TRBJ2-7|.|TRBD2|TRBV28
TGTGCCAGCAGTTTACCGGGACTAGCGGGAGGGATAGACCACGAGCAGTACTTC
CASSLPGLAGGIDHEQYF
>TRBJ1-1|.|.|TRBV4-2
TGTGCCAGCAGCCAGGATCAGGGGAGGGAGGCTGAAGCTTTCTTT
CASSQDQGREAEAFF
>TRBJ2-4|.|.|TRBV11-3
TGTGCCAGCAGCAGGGACCAGGGAAACATTCAGTACTTC
CASSRDQGNIQYF
>TRBJ2-3|few|TRBD2|TRBV6-5
TGTGCCAGCAGTTCGCGATCGGGACTACTTACAGATACGCAGTATTTT
CASSSRSGLLTDTQYF
>TRBJ1-1|.|TRBD1|TRBV11-3
TGTGCCAGCAGCTTAACCCGACAGGGAAACACTGAAGCTTTCTTT
CASSLTRQGNTEAFF
>TRBJ1-5|.|.|TRBV28
TGTGCCAGCAGACGATCGGCAGCTAATAGCAATCAGCCCCAGCATTTT
CASRRSAANSNQPQHF
>TRBJ1-1|few|TRBD1|TRBV4-2
TGTGCCAGCAGCCAATTAGGACAGGGATTGAACACTGAAGCTTTCTTT
CASSQLGQGLNTEAFF
>TRBJ1-1|.|.|TRBV15
TGTGCCACCAGAGGGGGAAACACTGAAGCTTTCTTT
CATRGGNTEAFF
>TRBJ2-1|.|TRBD2|TRBV6-4
TGTGCCAGCAGTGACCCCGGGACTAGGCCCTATAGAGAGCAGTTCTTC
CASSDPGTRPYREQFF
>TRBJ2-1|.|TRBD2|TRBV11-2
TGTGCCAGCAGCTTAGGGACTAGCGGTCTTTCCTACAATGAGCAGTTCTTC
CASSLGTSGLSYNEQFF
>TRBJ2-1|.|TRBD2|TRBV19
TGTGCCAGTAGTAGTACTAGCGGGAAGGGTGAGCAGTTCTTC
CASSSTSGKGEQFF
>TRBJ1-5|.|.|TRBV4-1
TGCGCCAGCAGCCAAACCGACAGGAATAGCAATCAGCCCCAGCATTTT
CASSQTDRNSNQPQHF
>TRBJ2-7|.|TRBD1|TRBV4-2
TGTGCCAGCAGCCAAGGTGAGGGGCGACAGGGGAGCTCCTACGAGCAGTACTTC
CASSQGEGRQGSSYEQYF
>TRBJ2-1|.|.|TRBV29-1
TGCAGCGTCCAAACTGGAGGACGGCCGAACTACAATGAGCAGTTCTTC
CSVQTGGRPNYNEQFF
>TRBJ2-1|.|TRBD2|TRBV29-1
TGCAGCGCTCCGGGACTAGCGGGCCTCTCCTACAATGAGCAGTTCTTC
CSAPGLAGLSYNEQFF
>TRBJ2-1|.|TRBD2|TRBV5-1
TGCGCCAGCAGCCGAGGACTAGCGGGAGTTGTTGAGCAGTTCTTC
CASSRGLAGVVEQFF
>TRBJ2-7|.|TRBD2|TRBV30
TGTGCCTGGAGTGTACTGGCGGGAGGGTACGAGCAGTACTTC
CAWSVLAGGYEQYF
>TRBJ2-2|.|.|TRBV19
TGTGCCAGTAGGCAGCCGAACACCGGGGAGCTGTTTTTT
CASRQPNTGELFF
>TRBJ2-1|.|TRBD2|TRBV5-1
TGCGCCAGCCAAAGGGGGACTAGCGGGAGAGGGAGGAGCTCCTACAATGAGCAGTTCTTC
CASQRGTSGRGRSSYNEQFF
>TRBJ2-5|.|.|TRBV5-1
TGCGCCAGCAGCCCCTCCTGGGAGACCCAGTACTTC
CASSPSWETQYF
>TRBJ2-2|.|.|TRBV19
TGTGCCAGTAGTATTCGGGACTTTTCGAACACCGGGGAGCTGTTTTTT
CASSIRDFSNTGELFF
>TRBJ2-3|.|TRBD2|TRBV28
TGTGCCATCAAACCCAGCGGGAGAGCCCGGGTAGATACGCAGTATTTT
CAIKPSGRARVDTQYF
>TRBJ1-5|.|TRBD1|TRBV27
TGTGCCAGCAGGGACAGGAATCAGCCCCAGCATTTT
CASRDRNQPQHF
>TRBJ2-1|.|TRBD2|TRBV6-5
TGTGCCACTAGCGGGGGGAATGAGCAGTTCTTC
CATSGGNEQFF
>TRBJ1-4|.|TRBD1|TRBV28
TGTGCCAGCAGTTTAACCGGGACAGGAGATGAAAAACTGTTTTTT
CASSLTGTGDEKLFF
>TRBJ1-2|.|TRBD1|TRBV9
TGTGCCAGCAGCGTTGTTCGGGACAGGGATGGCTACACCTTC
CASSVVRDRDGYTF
>TRBJ1-2|.|TRBD1|TRBV5-6
TGTGCCAGCAGCGGGACAGGGTATTATGGCTACACCTTC
CASSGTGYYGYTF
>TRBJ1-2|.|TRBD1|TRBV18
TGTGCCAGCTCACCAGACAGGGGGCATGGCTATGGCTACACCTTC
CASSPDRGHGYGYTF
>TRBJ1-1|.|.|TRBV6-5
TGTGCCAGCAGTTACTCCTTAGGTATTGTCACTGAAGCTTTCTTT
CASSYSLGIVTEAFF
>TRBJ1-6|.|.|TRBV5-6
TGTGCCAGCAGCTTGGGGGGAACCCATATCCATAATTCACCCCTCCACTTT
CASSLGGTHIHNSPLHF
>TRBJ1-2|once|.|TRBV7-8
TGTGCCAGCAGCTTCTCGTCGGGACTCTATGGCTACACCTTC
CASSFSSGLYGYTF
>TRBJ2-5|.|.|TRBV21-1
TGTGCCAGCAGCACCCTAGCGGGGCAAGAGACCCAGTACTTC
CASSTLAGQETQYF
>TRBJ1-6|.|.|TRBV30
TGTGCCTGGAGTCAGGGGAGCGGCTCACCCCTCCACTTT
CAWSQGSGSPLHF
>TRBJ1-2|.|.|TRBV5-4
TGTGCCACCGGGCGGGCGGAGGGCTACACCTTC
CATGRAEGYTF
>TRBJ1-2|.|TRBD1|TRBV7-3
TGTGCCAGCAGCCCCGGGACAGGGGAAGGCTACACCTTC
CASSPGTGEGYTF
>TRBJ2-3|.|.|TRBV19
TGTGCCAGTAGTATCGCCGGGACAGATACGCAGTATTTT
CASSIAGTDTQYF
>TRBJ2-3|once|.|TRBV4-1
TGCGCCAGCAGCCCCTCGGACCTTGGCCTACGGAGTGGAGATACGCAGTATTTT
CASSPSDLGLRSGDTQYF
>TRBJ2-3|.|TRBD2|TRBV6-1
TGTGCCAGCAGTGCCCCTAGCGGGATTACAGATACGCAGTATTTT
CASSAPSGITDTQYF
>TRBJ1-3|.|.|TRBV21-1
TGTGCCAGCAGCCTAAGGGGGAGGGTACAGTCTGGAAACACCATATATTTT
CASSLRGRVQSGNTIYF
>TRBJ2-1|.|.|TRBV7-2
TGTGCCAGCAGCCATACCACCAATGAGCAGTTCTTC
CASSHTTNEQFF
>TRBJ2-2|.|TRBD2|TRBV5-1
TGCGCCAGCAGCTTGGGCGGGAGTGTCACCGGGAAGCTGTTTTTT
CASSLGGSVTGKLFF
>TRBJ2-3|few|.|TRBV27
TGTGCCAGCAGTTCAACCCCGATTTTGGGCACAGATACGCAGTATTTT
CASSSTPILGTDTQYF
>TRBJ2-3|.|.|TRBV28
TGTGCCAGCAGTTTAGCGGGGACAGGCACAGATACGCAGTATTTT
CASSLAGTGTDTQYF
>TRBJ2-5|.|TRBD2|TRBV5-8
TGTGCCAGCAGCCCACGCCTAGCGGGCACCCAGTACTTC
CASSPRLAGTQYF
>TRBJ1-4|.|.|TRBV5-6
TGTGCCAGCAGCTTGGCCGAGACTCCCCGAAAACTGTTTTTT
CASSLAETPRKLFF
>TRBJ2-4|.|TRBD2|TRBV5-6
TGTGCCAGCAGAAGAAGCGGGACTCCCAAAAACATTCAGTACTTC
CASRRSGTPKNIQYF
>TRBJ2-7|.|.|TRBV4-3
TGCGCCAGCAGCCAAGTTTTGGGGAACTACGAGCAGTACTTC
CASSQVLGNYEQYF
>TRBJ2-3|.|TRBD2|TRBV6-5
TGTGCCAGCAGTTCGCGACTAGCGGGGTACACGAATACGCAGTATTTT
CASSSRLAGYTNTQYF
>TRBJ2-7|.|TRBD1|TRBV25-1
TGTGCCAGCAGTCCCGGGACAGCCAACGAGCAGTACTTC
CASSPGTANEQYF